The 30 T cell receptor beta chains presented below share a single source sample, sequenced in a study of graft-versus-host responses after intestinal transplantation (dated by TCRdb to the early 2020s). The method behind the library was the immunoSEQ multiplex PCR assay. Sourced from immuneACCESS, this table was stored by TCRdb with only in-frame sequences that have V and J called. A share of the clones is absent; for the studies checked, an unresolved V gene accounts for under half, and the remainder has no known explanation. In all, the sample holds around 70,000 clones, and about 90% of those were seen once. The ten most abundant clones make up 2.5% of the sample. The time point label for this specimen denotes: cells obtained before transplantation from donor or recipient. Their antigens are not known. The sequencing here drew on unstimulated CD8+ T cells sorted from spleen or lymph node cells, taken before intestinal transplant. These receptors came from a human donor who received an intestinal transplant.

This clone was observed once. V and J are TRBV5-7 and TRBJ2-1, with TRBD2 matching 15 bases. TRBV5-7 falls under the ORF class, with uncertain function. V was pared by 3 bases and J by 3 bases, with 1 base of the junction left unmatched. CDR3 length equals 16 residues. The CDR3 nucleotides read TGTGCCAGCAGCTGGACTAGCGGGGGGGGCTACAATGAGCAGTTCTTC. Amino acids: CASSWTSGGGYNEQFF.

The chain employs TRBV4-1 and TRBJ2-1; 8 bases are shared with TRBD2. Germline lookup yields CDR1 MGHRA and CDR2 YSYEKL. J gave up 5 bases and V 1 base, and 10 bases lay outside the gene matches. The CDR3 contains 17 residues. In DNA, the CDR3 is TGCGCCAGCAGCCAAGCTAGGGAGCGGGAGTTGGACAATGAGCAGTTCTTC. Translated, it gives CASSQARERELDNEQFF.

This rearrangement joins TRBV6-5 to TRBJ2-5; D is undetermined. This CDR3 region has 14 residues. The germline CDR1 and CDR2 sequences are MNHEY and SVGAGI. V was shortened by 0 bases and J by 7 bases, with 12 bases between the two germline ends. The CDR3: CASSYSNYPRTQYF. CDR3 in DNA: TGTGCCAGCAGTTACTCGAACTATCCTCGGACCCAGTACTTC.

V is TRBV6-6 and J is TRBJ2-7; the match to TRBD2 covers 8 bases. The germline V gene encodes CDR1 MNHNY and CDR2 SVGAGI (reference sequence). V lost 4 bases, J lost 6 bases, and 2 bases stayed unmatched. The CDR3 length is 12 residues. Here the CDR3 DNA reads TGTGCCAGCAGTTCGGGGGGGCTCGAGCAGTACTTC. Its translation is CASSSGGLEQYF.

V is TRBV7-2 and J is TRBJ2-1, with D possibly TRBD2 on 6 matching bases. The CDR3 is made up of 17 amino acids. Germline V gene sequence: CDR1 SGHTA, CDR2 FQGNSA. V was clipped by 5 bases and J by 2 bases, with 19 bases between them. The CDR3 bases are TGTGCCAGCAGCCGTCGGGTGTGGGGACTGGCCTACAATGAGCAGTTCTTC. Translated: CASSRRVWGLAYNEQFF.

This chain joins TRBV4-2 and TRBJ2-2; 15 bases line up with TRBD2. The germline V gene encodes CDR1 LGHNA and CDR2 YNFKEQ. The CDR3 has 19 amino acids. The V and J ends lost 4 bases and 1 base, in that order; junction bases with no gene match: 7. The CDR3 DNA reads TGTGCCAGCAGCCCGGGACTAGCGGGGGGAAAGGTGAACACCGGGGAGCTGTTTTTT. Translated: CASSPGLAGGKVNTGELFF.

This chain joins TRBV10-3 and TRBJ1-2; D may be TRBD1 (6 bases). Germline loops: CDR1 ENHRY, CDR2 SYGVKD. The CDR3 loop spans 13 amino acids. Trimming took 9 bases from V and 2 from J, leaving 13 bases between them. The CDR3 region has the DNA TGTGCCATTACCGAGGACAGAAACTATGGCTACACCTTC. This translates into CAITEDRNYGYTF.

The chain links TRBV27 to TRBJ2-7, with 7 bases identical to TRBD2. Trimming removed 8 bases from V and 7 bases from J; junction bases left unmatched: 17. CDR1 MNHEY and CDR2 SMNVEV come from the germline V gene (reference sequence). The CDR3 consists of 15 residues. The CDR3 sequence: CASRTGAGRGWEQYF. CDR3 in DNA: TGTGCCAGCCGAACCGGAGCGGGGAGGGGTTGGGAGCAGTACTTC.

This clone has more than one count but fewer than ten. The rearrangement links TRBV19 to TRBJ1-5; D is uncertain. CDR3 length equals 15 residues. Trimming left V 1 base short and J 7 bases short, with 14 bases between. Germline V gene sequence: CDR1 LNHDA, CDR2 SQIVND (reference sequence). CDR3 sequence reads: CASSIVRRNMQPQHF. CDR3 bases: TGTGCCAGTAGTATAGTTCGGCGGAATATGCAGCCCCAGCATTTT. Complete variable domain (other parts from reference TRBV19 and TRBJ1-5): DGGITQSPKYLFRKEGQNVTLSCEQNLNHDAMYWYRQDPGQGLRLIYYSQIVNDFQKGDIAEGYSVSREKKESFPLTVTSAQKNPTAFYLCASSIVRRNMQPQHFGDGTRLSIL.

V and J are TRBV28 and TRBJ2-1; the D gene is possibly TRBD2 (5 bases). CDR3 length: 22 amino acids. CDR1 is MDHEN, CDR2 SYDVKM, per germline. Between the trimmed V and J ends, which lost 5 bases and 0 bases, there was a span of 32 bases. CDR3 bases: TGTGCCAGCAGTCCCTGGGGATCCGAGGGAGATGCAGTACTTAACTCCTACAATGAGCAGTTCTTC. Residues: CASSPWGSEGDAVLNSYNEQFF.

The chain links TRBV27 to TRBJ1-1, with 7 bases matching TRBD1. CDR3 length equals 13 residues. J lost 1 base, V lost 9 bases, and 5 bases had no gene match. Germline values: CDR1 MNHEY, CDR2 SMNVEV (reference sequence). CDR3 nucleotides: TGTGCCAGTCATCGACAGGGGAACACTGAAGCTTTCTTT. Translating it yields CASHRQGNTEAFF.

J is TRBJ1-5 and V is TRBV6-1; 9 nucleotides match TRBD1. This CDR3 contains 15 residues. CDR1 and CDR2 from the germline V gene are MNHNS and SASEGT. Trimming took 6 bases from V and 6 from J; bases not matched to a gene: 9. The CDR3 sequence is CASRPKTGGGQPQHF. The CDR3 DNA reads TGTGCCAGCAGACCCAAGACAGGGGGAGGTCAGCCCCAGCATTTT.

The V gene is TRBV23-1, the J gene TRBJ2-1; 7 bases are shared with TRBD1. TRBV23-1 belongs to the ORF category, with a function that is uncertain. The V and J ends lost 4 bases and 2 bases, in that order; junction bases with no gene match: 5. The CDR3 runs 15 residues. The DNA for the CDR3 is TGCGCCAGCAGTCTCCGGGACAGTACCTACAATGAGCAGTTCTTC. The encoded protein is CASSLRDSTYNEQFF.

This chain joins TRBV15 and TRBJ2-7, with a possible D match to TRBD1 (5 bases). This CDR3 is 15 amino acids long. Trimming took off 1 base at V and 3 bases at J, with 13 bases between the two ends. Germline CDR1 LNHNV, CDR2 YYDKDF (reference sequence). The CDR3 is CATSRARAQGYEQYF. The CDR3 bases are TGTGCCACCAGCAGAGCTCGAGCGCAGGGCTACGAGCAGTACTTC.

In this sample, this clone turned up once. This chain uses TRBV11-3 with TRBJ2-3; perhaps TRBD1 as D (6 bases). Between the trimmed V and J ends, which lost 4 bases and 3 bases, there was a span of 17 bases. Germline values: CDR1 SGHNT, CDR2 YENEEA. The CDR3 runs 16 residues. The CDR3 protein is CASSSKGHPPTDTQYF. For the CDR3, the DNA is TGTGCCAGCAGCTCCAAGGGACATCCTCCTACAGATACGCAGTATTTT.

This clone occurred a few times. The chain couples TRBV7-9 to TRBJ2-6, with TRBD1 as a possible D gene (5 bases). This CDR3 is built from 15 residues. The germline gives CDR1 SEHNR, CDR2 FQNEAQ (reference sequence). V gave up 2 bases and J gave up 2 bases, with 7 bases separating them. CDR3 in DNA: TGTGCCAGCAGCTTACAAGGGGCTGGGGCCAACGTCCTGACTTTC. Its translation: CASSLQGAGANVLTF. Drawing the rest from reference TRBV7-9 and TRBJ2-6, the complete variable domain is DTGVSQNPRHKITKRGQNVTFRCDPISEHNRLYWYRQTLGQGPEFLTYFQNEAQLEKSRLLSDRFSAERPKGSFSTLEIQRTEQGDSAMYLCASSLQGAGANVLTFGAGSRLTVL.

This clone is categorized as medium-sized (0.01 to 0.1%). This chain connects TRBV10-3 to TRBJ1-1, with no clear D. The V gene lost 7 bases and the J gene lost 7 bases, with 13 bases spanning the gap. CDR1 is ENHRY, CDR2 SYGVKD, per germline. This CDR3 region has 12 residues. The CDR3: CAIMSQAFEAFF. The CDR3 nucleotides read TGTGCCATCATGAGTCAGGCGTTTGAAGCTTTCTTT.

CDR3 sequence (DNA): TGTGCCAGCAGCCAATCTCGGGTTACCTACGAGCAGTACTTC. Its translation: CASSQSRVTYEQYF. The J gene is TRBJ2-7, the V gene TRBV16; unclear D gene. CDR3 length: 14 amino acids. Between the trimmed V and J ends, which lost 0 bases and 2 bases, there was a span of 8 bases. Per germline, CDR1 KGHSY and CDR2 FQNENV. The variable domain in full, with the rest retrieved from reference TRBV16 and TRBJ2-7, is GEEVAQTPKHLVRGEGQKAKLYCAPIKGHSYVFWYQQVLKNEFKFLISFQNENVFDETGMPKERFSAKCLPNSPCSLEIQATKLEDSAVYFCASSQSRVTYEQYFGPGTRLTVT.

This chain uses TRBV15 with TRBJ2-1; 11 bases match TRBD1. Germline CDR1 and CDR2: LNHNV and YYDKDF (reference sequence). Unmatched junction bases numbered 3, after V lost 4 bases and J lost 4 bases. This CDR3 has 15 amino acids. The CDR3: CATSTRDRGYNEQFF. The CDR3 nucleotides are TGTGCCACCAGCACACGGGACAGGGGGTACAATGAGCAGTTCTTC.

The rearrangement links TRBV7-9 to TRBJ1-1; 8 bases map to TRBD1. CDR1 SEHNR and CDR2 FQNEAQ come from the germline V gene (reference sequence). The CDR3 length is 15 residues. The V and J ends lost 6 bases and 5 bases, in that order; junction bases with no gene match: 11. This chain's CDR3 is CASRNAGGLDTEAFF. The CDR3 DNA follows: TGTGCCAGCAGGAATGCAGGGGGCCTTGATACTGAAGCTTTCTTT.

V and J are TRBV2 and TRBJ2-2; no clear D. The CDR3 totals 11 residues. Germline CDR1 is SNHLY and CDR2 is FYNNEI. The V end lost 11 bases, the J end lost 5 bases, and 9 bases lay between the germline ends. As DNA, the CDR3 is TGTGCCTCGACTGATACCGGGGAGCTGTTTTTT. This gives the protein CASTDTGELFF.

This clone has just one count. The V call is TRBV7-9, the J call TRBJ2-4; the D gene is possibly TRBD1 (6 bases). Germline assignment: CDR1 SEHNR and CDR2 FQNEAQ (reference sequence). Trimming took 2 bases from V and 5 from J, leaving 10 bases between them. The CDR3 loop spans 14 amino acids. This CDR3 reads CASSLIQGENIQYF. The DNA for the CDR3 is TGTGCCAGCAGCTTAATACAGGGCGAAAACATTCAGTACTTC. Filled out from reference TRBV7-9 and TRBJ2-4, the complete variable domain reads DTGVSQNPRHKITKRGQNVTFRCDPISEHNRLYWYRQTLGQGPEFLTYFQNEAQLEKSRLLSDRFSAERPKGSFSTLEIQRTEQGDSAMYLCASSLIQGENIQYFGAGTRLSVL.

In this sample, this clone turned up a few times. The chain employs TRBV6-5 and TRBJ2-4; D uncertain. Per germline, CDR1 MNHEY and CDR2 SVGAGI. Trimming stripped 6 bases from V and 0 bases from J, with 6 bases between. CDR3 length: 13 residues. Written as DNA, the CDR3 is TGTGCCAGCAGACCACTAGCCAAAAACATTCAGTACTTC. Its translation: CASRPLAKNIQYF.

The DNA of the CDR3 is TGTGCCAGCAGCCACAACTCCCGACAGGTGGGAGATGGCTACACCTTC. Amino acid sequence: CASSHNSRQVGDGYTF. V usage is TRBV9 and J usage is TRBJ1-2, with D possibly matching TRBD1 (6 bases). The CDR3 loop spans 16 amino acids. V was clipped by 4 bases and J by 6 bases, with 22 bases between them. In germline, CDR1 is SGDLS, CDR2 YYNGEE.

The chain links TRBV28 to TRBJ2-7; D gene uncertain. The germline V and J ends were trimmed by 3 bases and 2 bases, with 8 bases remaining between them. The germline V gene has CDR1 MDHEN and CDR2 SYDVKM. The CDR3 extends over 13 amino acids. The CDR3 reads CASSLDTTYEQYF. The CDR3 coding sequence is TGTGCCAGCAGTTTGGATACTACCTACGAGCAGTACTTC.

V and J are TRBV6-5 and TRBJ2-4; 8 positions agree with TRBD2. Per germline, CDR1 MNHEY and CDR2 SVGAGI. The CDR3 extends over 13 amino acids. V gave up 6 bases and J gave up 5 bases; unmatched junction bases: 3. The CDR3 protein is CASSRGGQNIQYF. The DNA of the CDR3 is TGTGCCAGCAGCCGGGGGGGACAAAACATTCAGTACTTC.

This chain joins TRBV7-6 and TRBJ2-7; 7 bases align to TRBD2. The V gene's germline CDR1 is SGHVS and CDR2 FNYEAQ. The CDR3 contains 15 residues. The V segment lost 1 base and the J segment 1 base; nucleotides outside the gene matches: 4. The CDR3 spells CASSLGQGLSYEQYF. The CDR3 coding sequence is TGTGCCAGCAGCTTAGGTCAGGGACTATCCTACGAGCAGTACTTC.

The V gene is TRBV6-1, the J gene TRBJ2-3; TRBD2 agrees at 13 bases. The CDR3 is 15 amino acids. V shed 6 bases, J shed 4 bases, and the junction held 4 bases outside the gene matches. Germline CDR1 is MNHNS and CDR2 is SASEGT. The CDR3 DNA is TGTGCCAGCAGCCCCACTAGCGGGGGGGCAGATACGCAGTATTTT. The encoded protein is CASSPTSGGADTQYF.

The rearrangement links TRBV7-6 to TRBJ1-4; possible D gene TRBD1, 6 bases. The CDR3 totals 15 residues. The germline CDR1 and CDR2 sequences are SGHVS and FNYEAQ. Trimming took 1 base from V and 7 from J, leaving 13 bases between them. CDR3 in amino acids: CASSLGGGSSEKLFF. The CDR3 coding sequence is TGTGCCAGCAGCTTAGGTGGGGGCTCAAGTGAAAAACTGTTTTTT.

CDR3 in amino acids: CASSFAGPISGANVLTF. The DNA of the CDR3 is TGTGCCAGCAGCTTCGCGGGACCGATCTCTGGGGCCAACGTCCTGACTTTC. This chain connects TRBV7-9 to TRBJ2-6; maybe TRBD2 (6 bases). CDR1 and CDR2 (germline): SEHNR, FQNEAQ (reference sequence). The length of the CDR3 is 17 residues. Trimming stripped 3 bases from V and 0 bases from J, with 12 bases between.